This T cell receptor beta chain originates from a study of T cell responses to AZD1222 COVID-19 vaccine. The data were produced by immunoSEQ multiplex PCR, yet TCRdb's version contains in-frame clones alone and is incomplete. The data show 150,000 to 200,000 clones, 80% to 95% seen once. Of note for this clone: The antigen is not known.

Study observations and caveats: Just 5 to 7 AZD1222 recipients were seropositive at baseline. Compared with day 0, the breadth and depth of the Spike-specific TCR repertoire rose significantly after two doses of AZD1222. Targets within unmutated variant regions were reportedly found for nearly half of spike-specific TCRs.

The germline V gene encodes CDR1 SGHRS and CDR2 YFSETQ. There are 16 residues in the CDR3. V lost 4 bases to trimming and J lost 4 bases, with 18 bases between them. The rearrangement joins TRBV5-1 to TRBJ2-1; possible D gene TRBD2, 6 bases. This clonotype was obtained from an adult in good health. This specimen consisted of peripheral blood, obtained on day 0 of AZD1222 vaccination. In DNA, the CDR3 is TGCGCCAGCAGCGAGACTGGGGGGATGCTTTACAATGAGCAGTTCTTC. Protein sequence: CASSETGGMLYNEQFF.